These 30 T cell receptor beta chains came from one sample sequenced in a study of technical replicates of blood from a handful of donors. Assay used: immunoSEQ multiplex PCR; TCRdb lists only in-frame clones, some missing. The sample has around 67,000 clones; nearly 97% are singletons. What was sequenced was T cells isolated from PBMCs. These receptors all come from a human donor in good health.

The chain has TRBV28 and TRBJ2-7, with TRBD2 matching over 7 bases. After removal of 4 bases from V and 1 base from J, the junction contained 7 bases not matched to a gene. The CDR3 is 15 residues long. Germline assignment: CDR1 MDHEN and CDR2 SYDVKM. The CDR3 region has the DNA TGTGCCAGCAGTTGGACTAGGAAAGGGTCCTACGAGCAGTACTTC. This translates into CASSWTRKGSYEQYF.

The chain joins TRBV7-6 to TRBJ1-1; D remains ambiguous. Germline loops: CDR1 SGHVS, CDR2 FNYEAQ. The CDR3 has 17 residues. Trimming took 2 bases from V and 1 from J, leaving 17 bases between them. CDR3 DNA: TGTGCCAGCAGCTTATTAATGCTGAGGAACGAGAACACTGAAGCTTTCTTT. Amino acids: CASSLLMLRNENTEAFF.

This clone came up once. The chain links TRBV5-1 to TRBJ1-6, with 7 nucleotides matching TRBD1. The CDR3 has 14 amino acids. Trimming took 4 bases from V and 5 from J; bases not matched to a gene: 3. Germline lookup yields CDR1 SGHRS and CDR2 YFSETQ. CDR3 protein: CASSPGQDNSPLHF. CDR3 coding DNA: TGCGCCAGCAGCCCAGGACAGGATAATTCACCCCTCCACTTT.

In DNA form, the CDR3 reads TGTGCCAGCAGTGATGAGGGCAATCAGCCCCAGCATTTT. This encodes CASSDEGNQPQHF. The V call is TRBV6-1, the J call TRBJ1-5; D is ambiguous. The CDR3 is made up of 13 amino acids. The germline gives CDR1 MNHNS, CDR2 SASEGT. V was trimmed by 3 bases and J by 2 bases, leaving 5 bases between them.

The CDR3 here is CATSRDLRGGYEQYF. CDR3 DNA sequence: TGTGCCACCAGCAGAGATCTGCGGGGGGGGTACGAGCAGTACTTC. The chain has TRBV15 and TRBJ2-7, with 9 positions matching TRBD2. CDR1 is LNHNV, CDR2 YYDKDF, per germline (reference sequence). The CDR3 consists of 15 residues. V shed 0 bases, J shed 4 bases, and the junction held 4 bases outside the gene matches.

The chain links TRBV28 to TRBJ2-3, with D maybe TRBD1 (6 bases). This CDR3 has 13 residues. In germline, CDR1 is MDHEN, CDR2 SYDVKM. Trimming removed 2 bases at V and 6 bases at J, with 9 bases between. CDR3 coding DNA: TGTGCCAGCAGTTTACAAGGACAGGATACGCAGTATTTT. Translating it yields CASSLQGQDTQYF.

This chain joins TRBV29-1 and TRBJ2-1, with TRBD1 as a possible D gene (6 bases). This CDR3 comprises 11 residues. With 6 bases removed from V and 4 bases from J, the gap between germline ends came to 7 bases. From germline, CDR1 is SQVTM and CDR2 ANQGSEA. The CDR3 DNA sequence: TGCAGCGTGACAGGTTACAATGAGCAGTTCTTC. Translating it yields CSVTGYNEQFF.

This chain joins TRBV14 and TRBJ2-7, with 7 positions matching TRBD2. The CDR3 extends over 21 amino acids. Losses at the gene ends were 0 bases for V and 1 base for J; bases not matched to a gene: 21. Germline CDR1 is SGHDN and CDR2 is FVKESK. The CDR3 bases are TGTGCCAGCAGCCAAGATTGGGTCCCCCGAACGTTGGGGGGGTGGTCCTACGAGCAGTACTTC. The encoded protein is CASSQDWVPRTLGGWSYEQYF.

The chain combines TRBV4-1 with TRBJ2-3, with 7 bases lining up with TRBD2. The V gene end was trimmed by 0 bases and the J gene end by 2 bases; junction bases not matched to a gene: 8. Germline V gives CDR1 MGHRA, CDR2 YSYEKL. This CDR3 is built from 17 residues. CDR3 nucleotides: TGCGCCAGCAGCCAAGAAAAACGCGGGAGCCCCACAGATACGCAGTATTTT. Translated, it gives CASSQEKRGSPTDTQYF.

The chain recombines TRBV6-5 with TRBJ2-6; tentatively, D is TRBD1 (6 bases). This CDR3 spans 13 amino acids. CDR1 is MNHEY and CDR2 is SVGAGI in the germline V gene. Trimming stripped 10 bases from V and 4 bases from J, with 11 bases between. Here the CDR3 DNA reads TGTGCCACCTCAGGGGCAGGGGCCAACGTCCTGACTTTC. The encoded protein is CATSGAGANVLTF.

The V call is TRBV6-1, the J call TRBJ1-5; D is possibly TRBD1 (5 bases). V shed 1 base and J shed 4 bases, with 11 bases lying between them. The germline CDR1 and CDR2 sequences are MNHNS and SASEGT. The CDR3 loop spans 15 amino acids. The DNA of the CDR3 is TGTGCCAGCAGTGAAGAAAACAGGACGAATCAGCCCCAGCATTTT. Its protein product is CASSEENRTNQPQHF.

The chain links TRBV13 to TRBJ2-1; possible D gene TRBD2, 5 bases. The V end was cut by 2 bases, the J end by 7 bases, with 21 bases between. From germline, CDR1 is PRHDT and CDR2 FYEKMQ (reference sequence). The CDR3 is made up of 17 amino acids. For the CDR3, the DNA is TGTGCCAGCAGCTTAAGGTTAGGTGGGAGCAATGGGAATGAGCAGTTCTTC. As protein: CASSLRLGGSNGNEQFF.

The genes are TRBV4-1 and TRBJ2-1; 12 nucleotides agree with TRBD2. The CDR3 loop spans 13 amino acids. CDR1 and CDR2 (germline): MGHRA, YSYEKL. V trimming: 6 bases; J trimming: 7 bases; junction bases outside the gene matches: 1. CDR3 in DNA: TGCGCCAGCAGGCTAGCGGGGGGGAATGAGCAGTTCTTC. Amino acid sequence: CASRLAGGNEQFF.

J is TRBJ1-5 and V is TRBV15; a possible D gene is TRBD1 (5 bases). CDR3 size: 20 residues. Germline V gene sequence: CDR1 LNHNV, CDR2 YYDKDF (reference sequence). With 0 bases removed from V and 4 bases from J, the gap between germline ends came to 25 bases. DNA for the CDR3: TGTGCCACCAGCAGAGATTACCCAGATTTGGGGGGTGGATTAAATCAGCCCCAGCATTTT. It codes for CATSRDYPDLGGGLNQPQHF.

The chain is built from TRBV2 and TRBJ1-2; no definite D call. Germline V gives CDR1 SNHLY, CDR2 FYNNEI. Trimming shortened V by 4 bases and J by 4 bases, and 16 bases separated the two germline ends. CDR3 size: 15 residues. DNA for the CDR3: TGTGCCAGCAGTGGGTCTAGCAGACAAGCCTATGGCTACACCTTC. Encoded protein: CASSGSSRQAYGYTF.

This chain uses TRBV11-2 with TRBJ1-1; D gene uncertain. The ends were cut back, 1 base at V and 6 bases at J, with 15 bases in the middle. CDR3 length equals 15 residues. Germline CDR1 and CDR2: SGHAT and FQNNGV. The CDR3: CASSLGVGGRAEAFF. CDR3 coding DNA: TGTGCCAGCAGCTTAGGCGTCGGAGGGAGGGCTGAAGCTTTCTTT.

This chain joins TRBV5-4 and TRBJ2-5; TRBD2 matches at 8 bases. This CDR3 comprises 14 residues. Trimming took 5 bases from V and 5 from J; bases not matched to a gene: 8. Germline CDR1 and CDR2: SGHNT and YYREEE (reference sequence). The CDR3 is CASSPGGGRETQYF. DNA for the CDR3: TGTGCCAGCAGTCCCGGGGGGGGCCGGGAGACCCAGTACTTC. Complete variable domain (other parts from reference TRBV5-4 and TRBJ2-5): ETGVTQSPTHLIKTRGQQVTLRCSSQSGHNTVSWYQQALGQGPQFIFQYYREEENGRGNFPPRFSGLQFPNYSSELNVNALELDDSALYLCASSPGGGRETQYFGPGTRLLVL.

The chain joins TRBV6-5 to TRBJ1-2; tentatively, D is TRBD1 (6 bases). The V end was cut by 5 bases, the J end by 5 bases, with 18 bases between. This CDR3 has 15 amino acids. Germline assignment: CDR1 MNHEY and CDR2 SVGAGI. The CDR3 region is CASSTIQGGGYGYTF. DNA for the CDR3: TGTGCCAGCAGTACAATACAGGGCGGGGGGTATGGCTACACCTTC.

The rearrangement uses TRBV2 and TRBJ2-5, with TRBD2 matching 7 bases. V shed 4 bases, J shed 1 base, and the junction held 6 bases outside the gene matches. This CDR3 region has 15 residues. In germline, CDR1 is SNHLY, CDR2 FYNNEI. CDR3 region: CASSVPSGSQETQYF. CDR3 coding DNA: TGTGCCAGCAGTGTTCCTAGCGGAAGCCAAGAGACCCAGTACTTC.

The chain is built from TRBV5-1 and TRBJ2-3, with D unresolved. This CDR3 comprises 13 residues. The germline V and J ends were trimmed by 3 bases and 3 bases, with 8 bases remaining between them. The germline gives CDR1 SGHRS, CDR2 YFSETQ. CDR3 DNA: TGCGCCAGCAGCTACCGCGGTACAGATACGCAGTATTTT. This codes for CASSYRGTDTQYF.

The V and J genes are TRBV28 and TRBJ2-7; D remains unclear. The CDR3 loop spans 12 amino acids. V was cut by 5 bases and J by 5 bases, with 10 bases left in between. Germline V gene data show CDR1 as MDHEN and CDR2 as SYDVKM. CDR3 in amino acids: CASSPEVDEQYF. For the CDR3, the DNA is TGTGCCAGCAGTCCTGAGGTGGACGAGCAGTACTTC.

The chain links TRBV2 to TRBJ2-7; a possible D gene is TRBD1 (6 bases). V lost 2 bases and J 0 bases, leaving 20 bases between the germline ends. CDR1 and CDR2 (germline): SNHLY, FYNNEI. The length of the CDR3 is 18 residues. For the CDR3, the DNA is TGTGCCAGCAGTGAAAGCCATACTGGGGACACCTACTCCTACGAGCAGTACTTC. Encoded protein: CASSESHTGDTYSYEQYF.

The chain combines TRBV5-6 with TRBJ2-3; weak D call: TRBD2 (6 bases). Germline CDR1 is SGHDT and CDR2 is YYEEEE. CDR3 length: 17 residues. The V and J ends lost 4 bases and 0 bases respectively, with 18 bases between them. The DNA of the CDR3 is TGTGCCAGCAGCCGAGCCCGTTGGGGGACTAGCACAGATACGCAGTATTTT. Amino acids: CASSRARWGTSTDTQYF.

V is TRBV29-1 and J is TRBJ2-1; TRBD2 matches 9 bases. CDR1 is SQVTM, CDR2 ANQGSEA, per germline. With V trimmed by 6 bases and J by 5 bases, 8 bases remained unmatched. The CDR3 sequence is 14 residues long. The DNA of the CDR3 is TGCAGCGTCCGGCGGGGGGGCCTTAACAATGAGCAGTTCTTC. It is translated as CSVRRGGLNNEQFF.

This sequence joins TRBV7-9 and TRBJ1-5, with TRBD1 matching 9 bases. CDR3 size: 15 residues. Looked up from germline, CDR1 is SEHNR and CDR2 is FQNEAQ (reference sequence). V shed 4 bases and J 2 bases; nucleotides not matched to a gene: 3. In DNA, the CDR3 is TGTGCCAGCAGCTGGGGACAGGGCGGCAATCAGCCCCAGCATTTT. Translation gives CASSWGQGGNQPQHF.

The chain joins TRBV19 to TRBJ1-2, with 7 positions matching TRBD1. The germline gives CDR1 LNHDA, CDR2 SQIVND (reference sequence). The trim removed 3 bases at V and 2 bases at J, leaving 9 bases unmatched. The CDR3 covers 16 residues. Here the CDR3 reads CASSIQTGRGNYGYTF. CDR3 DNA sequence: TGTGCCAGTAGTATCCAGACAGGGCGAGGGAACTATGGCTACACCTTC.

The rearrangement links TRBV11-3 to TRBJ1-1; no clear D gene. The CDR3 has 14 amino acids. V gave up 2 bases and J gave up 0 bases, with 7 bases separating them. Germline V gene sequence: CDR1 SGHNT, CDR2 YENEEA. In DNA, the CDR3 is TGTGCCAGCAGCTTACTACCGATGAACACTGAAGCTTTCTTT. Amino acid sequence: CASSLLPMNTEAFF.

V is TRBV11-2 and J is TRBJ2-3; TRBD2 matches 7 bases. This CDR3 contains 17 residues. The J segment lost 0 bases and the V segment lost 2 bases, leaving 8 bases of the junction unmatched. Per germline, CDR1 SGHAT and CDR2 FQNNGV. The CDR3 DNA follows: TGTGCCAGCAGCTTAATTGCCAGGACTAGGAGCACAGATACGCAGTATTTT. Translation gives CASSLIARTRSTDTQYF. Supplemented by reference TRBV11-2 and TRBJ2-3, the full variable domain reads EAGVAQSPRYKIIEKRQSVAFWCNPISGHATLYWYQQILGQGPKLLIQFQNNGVVDDSQLPKDRFSAERLKGVDSTLKIQPAKLEDSAVYLCASSLIARTRSTDTQYFGPGTRLTVL.

The V and J genes are TRBV5-3 and TRBJ1-1; no clear D. TRBV5-3 is treated as an ORF (open reading frame) with a function not yet certain. This CDR3 is 13 amino acids long. CDR3 amino acids: CPRGRQLNTEAFF. As DNA, the CDR3 is TGTCCCCGAGGGCGGCAGCTGAACACTGAAGCTTTCTTT.

The genes are TRBV7-9 and TRBJ2-1; 7 bases are shared with TRBD1. This CDR3 contains 14 residues. V gave up 5 bases and J gave up 6 bases; unmatched junction bases: 7. Germline V gene data show CDR1 as SEHNR and CDR2 as FQNEAQ (reference sequence). CDR3 DNA: TGTGCCAGCAGCCTAAGACAGGGCCTCAATGAGCAGTTCTTC. It specifies CASSLRQGLNEQFF.